This TCR beta chain was profiled in a study of TIL therapy for anti-PD-1-resistant metastatic lung cancer (dated by TCRdb to the early 2020s). As for the study more broadly: Enrolled patients had a median age of roughly 54 years (range about 38-80) and a median tumor PD-L1 proportion score of about 5.9%. The cohort was predominantly lung adenocarcinoma, with a handful of EGFR-mutant and two ALK-rearranged tumors, and half of patients were current or former smokers. A median non-synonymous tumor mutation burden of roughly 1.4 mutations per megabase was determined across the cohort by whole-exome sequencing. Tumor and peripheral blood T cell receptor beta sequencing was used to track clonotypes across tumor, expanded TIL product and serial blood samples. Summary of the overall study and its limitations: The study protocol defined all tumor marker inferences as exploratory. TIL culture showed high clonal turnover, with many enriched product clones undetected in the baseline tumor, suggesting clonal contraction rather than faithful expansion. Generalizability was limited because the cohort was highly selected, with more treatment-naive, never-smoker and oncogene-addicted patients included than is typical. Higher clonality and lower diversity were observed in expanded TIL cultures than in baseline intratumoral T cells (median clonality approximately 6% vs 31%, p < 0.0001).

The junction shows trimming of 5 bases on V and 4 bases on J, and the gene matches do not reach 8 bases of it. The CDR3 holds 18 amino acids from the cysteine to the phenylalanine. The kept DNA is CDR3 alone, 54 bases in frame from the first base. From the germline V gene, CDR1 is KGHDR and CDR2 is SFDVKD. The immunoSEQ v3 hsTCRB kit was used to amplify TCR beta CDR3 regions from genomic DNA through bias-controlled multiplex PCR. An Illumina NextSeq 500 was used to sequence the TCR libraries, reaching approximately 2 million read pairs at survey level or 5-6 million at deep level. From the authors' description of their analysis: The immunoSEQ Analyzer software assigned V, D and J genes, filtered out non-productive sequences, and reported clonality. Repertoires were compared using productive Simpson clonality and Morisita overlap index of productive TRB rearrangements between infused TIL and blood. Sourced from immuneACCESS, this table was stored by TCRdb with only in-frame sequences that have V and J called. A share of the clones is absent; for the studies checked, an unresolved V gene accounts for under half, and the remainder has no known explanation. V, J and clone size were drawn from that table, and D and trimming were deduced from the DNA. This sample comprises approximately 11,000 clones, about 61% of them detected only once. Clones ranked in the top ten supply about 7.4% of the sample.

This specimen's time point label, interpreted: pre-treatment sample, taken before nivolumab and TIL therapy. The baseline tumor samples, taken from the same resection that was used to grow TIL, were excised metastases, most often pleural nodules or supraclavicular lymph nodes. Tumors were harvested prior to any PD-1/PD-L1 blockade, after which nivolumab was administered to patients, and lymphodepletion, expanded TIL infusion and IL-2 were given to patients who progressed. A phase I trial run at two centers enrolled adults with stage 4 NSCLC between 2017 and 2020. Samples came from a single-arm, open-label phase I trial of tumor-infiltrating lymphocyte therapy with nivolumab in advanced non-small cell lung cancer. For each resected tumor, portions were snap-frozen in liquid nitrogen and kept at -80 degrees C. Tumor regions of interest were selected on H&E sections by laser-capture macrodissection, were pulverized into roughly 16 mg aliquots, and were extracted with Qiagen Allprep kits.

Note on this clone: The clone's antigen remains unknown. No base qualities exist here, and no much larger clone lies one base off it.

The specimen comprised tumor tissue, sampled at baseline. The chain links TRBV24-1 with TRBJ2-2; 14 middle bases align to TRBD2. This clonotype originated in a person aged 25-80 years with non-small cell lung cancer. The base sequence is TGTGCCACCAGTGCCAGGACTAGCGGGAGGACTCTCACCGGGGAGCTGTTTTTT. This codes for CATSARTSGRTLTGELFF.